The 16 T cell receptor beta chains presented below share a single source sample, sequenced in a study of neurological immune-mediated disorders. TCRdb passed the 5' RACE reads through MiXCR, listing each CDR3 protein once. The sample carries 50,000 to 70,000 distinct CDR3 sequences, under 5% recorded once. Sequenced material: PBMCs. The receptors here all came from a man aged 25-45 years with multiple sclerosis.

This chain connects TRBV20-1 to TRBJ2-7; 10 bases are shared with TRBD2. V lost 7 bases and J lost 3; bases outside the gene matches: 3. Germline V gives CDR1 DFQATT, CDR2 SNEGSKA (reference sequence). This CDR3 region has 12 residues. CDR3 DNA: TGCAGTGGTCAGCGGGGGGGCTACGAGCAGTACGTC. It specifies CSGQRGGYEQYV.

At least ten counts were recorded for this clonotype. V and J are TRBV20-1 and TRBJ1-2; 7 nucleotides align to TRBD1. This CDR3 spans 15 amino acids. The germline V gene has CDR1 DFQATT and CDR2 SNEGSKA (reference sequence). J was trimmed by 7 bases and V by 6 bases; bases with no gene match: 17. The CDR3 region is CSAVPRSGGGLGYTF. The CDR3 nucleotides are TGCAGTGCGGTCCCTCGTTCGGGAGGGGGCCTTGGCTACACCTTC.

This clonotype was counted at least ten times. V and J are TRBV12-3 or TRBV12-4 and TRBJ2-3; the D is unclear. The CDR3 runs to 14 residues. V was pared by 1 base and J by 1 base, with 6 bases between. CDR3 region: CASSLVGGTDTQYF. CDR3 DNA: TGTGCCAGCAGTTTAGTGGGCGGCACAGATACGCAGTATTTT.

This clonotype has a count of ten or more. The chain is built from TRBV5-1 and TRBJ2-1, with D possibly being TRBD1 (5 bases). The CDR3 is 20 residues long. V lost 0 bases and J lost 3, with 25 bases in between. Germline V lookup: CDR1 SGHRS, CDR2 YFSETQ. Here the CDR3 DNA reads TGCGCCAGCAGCTTGGCTTACTCACCCCTCACTCGACAGATCTACAATGAGCAGTTCTTC. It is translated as CASSLAYSPLTRQIYNEQFF.

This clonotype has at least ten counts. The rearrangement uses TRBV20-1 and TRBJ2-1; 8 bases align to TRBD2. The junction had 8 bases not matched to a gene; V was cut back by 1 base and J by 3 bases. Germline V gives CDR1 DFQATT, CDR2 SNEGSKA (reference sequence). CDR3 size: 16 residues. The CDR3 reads CSARVYGGGYYNEQFF. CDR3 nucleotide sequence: TGCAGTGCTAGAGTCTACGGGGGGGGTTACTACAATGAGCAGTTCTTC.

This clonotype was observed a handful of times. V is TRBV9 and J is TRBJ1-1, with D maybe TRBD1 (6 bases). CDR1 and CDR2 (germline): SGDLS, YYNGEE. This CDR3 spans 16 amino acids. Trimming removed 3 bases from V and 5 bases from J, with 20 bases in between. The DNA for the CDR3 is TGTGCCAGCAGCGGCCCCAGTACAGGGATCGGGACTGAAGCTTTCTTT. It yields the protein CASSGPSTGIGTEAFF.

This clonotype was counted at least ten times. CDR3 bases: TGTGCCAGCAGCAAACACGGGACGGAATATGGCTACACCTTC. Residues: CASSKHGTEYGYTF. The chain couples TRBV6-5 to TRBJ1-2; TRBD1 might be the D (5 bases). Between the trimmed V and J ends, which lost 6 bases and 5 bases, there was a span of 16 bases. CDR1 MNHEY and CDR2 SVGAGI come from the germline V gene. The CDR3 extends over 14 amino acids.

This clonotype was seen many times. The CDR3 reads CSAMDRSGNTIYF. The CDR3 nucleotides read TGCAGTGCCATGGACAGGTCTGGAAACACCATATATTTT. The V gene is TRBV20-1, the J gene TRBJ1-3, with 7 bases matching TRBD1. CDR3 length equals 13 residues. V lost 6 bases and J lost 1; bases outside the gene matches: 3. Per germline, CDR1 DFQATT and CDR2 SNEGSKA (reference sequence).

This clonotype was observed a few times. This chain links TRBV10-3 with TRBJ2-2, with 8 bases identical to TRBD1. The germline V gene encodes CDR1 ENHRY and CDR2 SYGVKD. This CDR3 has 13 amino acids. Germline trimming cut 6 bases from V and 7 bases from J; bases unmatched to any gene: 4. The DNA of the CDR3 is TGTGCCATCAGAGGACAGGGAGTCGGGGAGCTGTTTTTT. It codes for CAIRGQGVGELFF.

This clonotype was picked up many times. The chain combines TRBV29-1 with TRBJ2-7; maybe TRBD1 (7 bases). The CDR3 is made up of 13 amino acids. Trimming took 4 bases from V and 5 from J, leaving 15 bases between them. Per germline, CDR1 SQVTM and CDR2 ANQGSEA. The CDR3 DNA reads TGCAGCGTTGCCGAGGTCAGGGGGGACGAGCAGTACTTC. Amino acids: CSVAEVRGDEQYF.

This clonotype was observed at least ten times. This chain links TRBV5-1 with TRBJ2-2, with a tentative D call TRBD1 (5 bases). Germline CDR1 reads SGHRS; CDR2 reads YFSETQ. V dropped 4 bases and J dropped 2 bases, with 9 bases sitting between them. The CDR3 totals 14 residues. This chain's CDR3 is CASSKGDNTGELFF. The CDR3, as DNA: TGCGCCAGCAGCAAAGGGGATAACACCGGGGAGCTGTTTTTT.

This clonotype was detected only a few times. The CDR3 is CASSFWGRGADTQYF. Here the CDR3 DNA reads TGCGCCAGCAGCTTTTGGGGGCGCGGGGCAGATACGCAGTATTTT. The chain employs TRBV5-1 and TRBJ2-3, with D tentatively TRBD1 or TRBD2 (6 bases each). Germline V gene data show CDR1 as SGHRS and CDR2 as YFSETQ. The CDR3 totals 15 residues. V lost 2 bases, J lost 4 bases, and 14 bases lay in between.

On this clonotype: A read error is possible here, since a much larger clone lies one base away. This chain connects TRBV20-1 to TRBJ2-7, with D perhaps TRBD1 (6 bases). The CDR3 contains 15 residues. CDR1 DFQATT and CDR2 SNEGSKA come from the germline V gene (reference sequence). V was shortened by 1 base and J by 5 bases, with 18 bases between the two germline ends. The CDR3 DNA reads TGCAGTGCTAGAGTTAGGGGGACGGCCACCCACGAGCAGTACTTC. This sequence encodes CSARVRGTATHEQYF.

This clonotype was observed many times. CDR3 DNA sequence: TGTGCCAGCAGTACCCGACAGGAAACCGGCGAGCAGTACTTC. Its protein product is CASSTRQETGEQYF. The chain recombines TRBV27 with TRBJ2-7, with D maybe TRBD1 (6 bases). Germline CDR1 is MNHEY and CDR2 is SMNVEV (reference sequence). V dropped 5 bases and J dropped 6 bases, with 17 bases sitting between them. CDR3 length: 14 residues.

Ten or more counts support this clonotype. The chain's CDR3 is CSARDVRGGEQYF. In DNA form, the CDR3 reads TGCAGTGCTAGAGATGTACGAGGCGGAGAGCAGTACTTC. The chain combines TRBV20-1 with TRBJ2-7; D is uncertain. The V gene's germline CDR1 is DFQATT and CDR2 SNEGSKA (reference sequence). The CDR3 covers 13 residues. Trimming pared 0 bases from V and 7 bases from J, leaving 13 bases between.

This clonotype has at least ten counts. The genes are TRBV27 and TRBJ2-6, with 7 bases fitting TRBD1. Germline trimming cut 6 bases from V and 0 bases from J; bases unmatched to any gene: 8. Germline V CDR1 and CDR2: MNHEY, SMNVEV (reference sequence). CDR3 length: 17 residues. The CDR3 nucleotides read TGTGCCAGCAGCTTACAGGGGAAAGGCTCTGGGGCCAACGTCCTGACTTTC. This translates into CASSLQGKGSGANVLTF.